This record covers a single TCR beta chain. Its antigen is not identified. The sample originates from a study of cytomegalovirus exposure and HLA in healthy donors. Germline CDR1 and CDR2: SGHAT and FQDESV (reference sequence). The CDR3 loop spans 16 amino acids. J was trimmed by 9 bases and V by 4 bases; bases with no gene match: 17. Study observations and caveats: For TCR beta chains, V- and J-gene trimming was later linked to a missense DCLRE1C variant. Immune exposure information available was restricted to CMV serostatus.

Donors consisted of healthy bone marrow donors. The PCR had 60 Vbeta and 13 Jbeta primers. The method was immunoSEQ multiplex PCR; TCRdb's version includes in-frame clones alone and lacks a portion of them. The sample has some 140,000 clones, about 84% seen once. The receptor was derived from a woman aged 35 to 49 in good health and CMV-seropositive. Sequenced input: PBMCs. This chain connects TRBV11-1 to TRBJ2-5; 7 bases match TRBD1. The DNA of the CDR3 is TGTGCCAGCAGCTCGAGCTACCTCAGGGGACAGAAGTCCCAGTACTTC. Translating gives CASSSSYLRGQKSQYF.